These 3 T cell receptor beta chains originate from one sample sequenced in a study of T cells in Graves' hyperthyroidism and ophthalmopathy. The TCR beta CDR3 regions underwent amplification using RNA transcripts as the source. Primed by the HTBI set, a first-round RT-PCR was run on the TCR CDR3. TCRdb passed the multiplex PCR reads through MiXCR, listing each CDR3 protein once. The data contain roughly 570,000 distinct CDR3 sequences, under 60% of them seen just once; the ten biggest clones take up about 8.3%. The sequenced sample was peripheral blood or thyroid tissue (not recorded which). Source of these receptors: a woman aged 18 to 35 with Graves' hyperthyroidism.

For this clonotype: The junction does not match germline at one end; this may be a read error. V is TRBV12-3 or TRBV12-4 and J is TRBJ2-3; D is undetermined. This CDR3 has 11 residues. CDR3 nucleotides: TGTACCAGCAGTGTCACAGATACGCAGTATTTT. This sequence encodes CTSSVTDTQYF.

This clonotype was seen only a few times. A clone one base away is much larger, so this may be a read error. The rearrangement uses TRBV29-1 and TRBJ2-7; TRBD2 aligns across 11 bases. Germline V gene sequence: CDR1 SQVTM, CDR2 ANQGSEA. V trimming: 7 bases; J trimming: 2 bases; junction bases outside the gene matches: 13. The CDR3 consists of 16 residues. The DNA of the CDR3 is TGCAGCGCAACCGGGACTAGCGGACGATCCACCTACGAGCAGTACTTC. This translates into CSATGTSGRSTYEQYF.

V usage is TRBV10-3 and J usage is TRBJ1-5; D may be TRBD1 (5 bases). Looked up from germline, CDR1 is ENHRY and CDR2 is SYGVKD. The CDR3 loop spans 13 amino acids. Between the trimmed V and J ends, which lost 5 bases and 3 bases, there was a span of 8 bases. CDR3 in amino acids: CAISRTYNQPQHF. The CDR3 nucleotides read TGTGCCATCAGTAGGACATACAATCAGCCCCAGCATTTT.